Below are 8 T cell receptor beta chains sequenced from a single sample in a study of T-cell reconstitution after alpha-beta-depleted transplantation in children. As it was prepared, the TCRbeta library received unique molecular identifiers. One entry per CDR3 protein results from TCRdb running MiXCR on the PCR reads. Found here are 600,000 to 700,000 distinct CDR3 sequences, less than 15% of them singletons; the top ten hold 0.75% to 0.85%. Sequences were derived from PBMCs, sampled before TCRalphabeta/CD19-depleted stem cell transplant. The receptors were sampled from a girl aged 2 to 9 with congenital amegakaryocytic thrombocytopenia, due to receive a stem cell transplant.

This clonotype appeared once. A clone one base away is much larger, so this may be a read error. The V and J genes are TRBV29-1 and TRBJ2-1; D uncertain. The CDR3 runs to 13 residues. CDR1 SQVTM and CDR2 ANQGSEA come from the germline V gene. CDR3 bases: TGCAGCGTTAGGACCCTAACTTACAATGAGCAGTCCTTC. It specifies CSVRTLTYNEQSF.

This clonotype showed up many times. V usage is TRBV14 and J usage is TRBJ2-2, with D perhaps TRBD1 (7 bases). Germline V gene data show CDR1 as SGHDN and CDR2 as FVKESK. The CDR3 totals 19 residues. The ends were cut back, 0 bases at V and 2 bases at J, with 19 bases in the middle. CDR3 nucleotide sequence: TGTGCCAGCAGCCAAGATCGGATGGAGGGACAGACCAACACCGGGGAGCTGTTTTTT. This translates into CASSQDRMEGQTNTGELFF.

This clonotype was recorded many times. This chain connects TRBV20-1 to TRBJ1-1, with D unclear. The CDR3 has 13 amino acids. Trimming took off 3 bases at V and 7 bases at J, with 15 bases between the two ends. Germline V gene lookup returns CDR1 DFQATT and CDR2 SNEGSKA (reference sequence). The CDR3 loop reads CSASKSAQHEAFF. The CDR3 coding sequence is TGCAGTGCTAGCAAGTCGGCCCAGCATGAAGCTTTCTTT.

Many counts were recorded for this clonotype. The rearrangement links TRBV7-3 to TRBJ2-3, with D hard to call. The CDR3 loop spans 13 amino acids. CDR1 SGHTA and CDR2 FQGTGA come from the germline V gene. Trimming pared 3 bases from V and 2 bases from J, leaving 6 bases between. The CDR3 DNA is TGTGCCAGCAGCTTTGTTTTCACAGATACGCAGTATTTT. Encoded protein: CASSFVFTDTQYF.

Ten or more counts support this clonotype. The chain is built from TRBV4-2 and TRBJ2-1, with 13 bases fitting TRBD2. Trimming cost V 5 bases and J 6 bases; bases outside gene matches: 7. The CDR3 loop spans 16 amino acids. The germline gives CDR1 LGHNA, CDR2 YNFKEQ. Written as DNA, the CDR3 is TGTGCCAGCAGCGAGGGGACTAGCGGGAATATCAATGAGCAGTTCTTC. This encodes CASSEGTSGNINEQFF.

The chain links TRBV7-2 to TRBJ2-1, with D possibly TRBD1 on 6 matching bases. Looked up from germline, CDR1 is SGHTA and CDR2 is FQGNSA. The V end lost 8 bases, the J end lost 12 bases, and 17 bases lay between the germline ends. The length of the CDR3 is 12 residues. The CDR3: CASGSTGSGQFF. DNA of the CDR3: TGTGCCAGCGGGTCTACAGGGTCGGGGCAGTTCTTC.

This clonotype has ten or more counts. The genes are TRBV20-1 and TRBJ2-4, with 8 bases fitting TRBD1. V dropped 3 bases and J dropped 0; count of bases not matched to a gene: 16. This CDR3 is 19 amino acids long. Germline V gene data show CDR1 as DFQATT and CDR2 as SNEGSKA (reference sequence). The CDR3 region has the DNA TGCAGTGCTAGTTTATCCGACAGGGGCGTCTCCCTAGCCAAAAACATTCAGTACTTC. Residues: CSASLSDRGVSLAKNIQYF.

There are a few counts of this clonotype. The V call is TRBV5-6, the J call TRBJ2-4, with D perhaps matching TRBD2 (6 bases). This CDR3 comprises 12 residues. Germline lookup yields CDR1 SGHDT and CDR2 YYEEEE. Trimming pared 1 base from V and 13 bases from J, leaving 12 bases between. The DNA for the CDR3 is TGTGCCAGCAGCTTGTTTCAGGAGGGCCAGTACTTC. Protein: CASSLFQEGQYF.